This is a list of T cell receptor beta chains from one sample in a study of blood T cell repertoires in COVID-19. Measured with immunoSEQ multiplex PCR; TCRdb has only the in-frame clones, and not every one. The repertoire holds about 210,000 clones, with roughly four fifths as singletons. The sample comprised peripheral blood. The source of these receptors is a woman aged 40-49 years with acute or convalescent COVID-19. The CDR3 runs from the conserved cysteine through the conserved F or W. The order of the fields is V gene, clone size, J gene, D gene, CDR3 protein, CDR3 DNA. The D gene is left open where the match is weak. Some rows mark clone size as missing; the rest say once, few, many or name a class of expanded clone.

v_call: TRBV6-1; clone_size: few; j_call: TRBJ1-1; d_call: .; cdr3_aa: CASSEQSAFF; cdr3_nt: TGTGCCAGCAGTGAGCAGTCAGCTTTCTTT
v_call: TRBV4-1; clone_size: once; j_call: TRBJ2-1; d_call: .; cdr3_aa: CASSQDKKGLSSYNEQFF; cdr3_nt: TGCGCCAGCAGCCAAGATAAGAAGGGGTTGAGCTCCTACAATGAGCAGTTCTTC
v_call: TRBV7-2; clone_size: .; j_call: TRBJ1-2; d_call: TRBD1; cdr3_aa: CASSPDRGFLGYTF; cdr3_nt: TGTGCCAGCAGTCCGGACAGGGGTTTCTTGGGCTACACCTTC
v_call: TRBV27; clone_size: .; j_call: TRBJ1-2; d_call: .; cdr3_aa: CASSLGRGITNYGYTF; cdr3_nt: TGTGCCAGCAGTTTGGGCAGGGGAATCACTAACTATGGCTACACCTTC
v_call: TRBV4-2; clone_size: .; j_call: TRBJ2-1; d_call: TRBD2; cdr3_aa: CASSQGTSGGPNHNEQFF; cdr3_nt: TGTGCCAGCAGCCAAGGGACTAGCGGGGGGCCTAACCACAATGAGCAGTTCTTC
v_call: TRBV3-1/TRBV3-2; clone_size: .; j_call: TRBJ2-3; d_call: TRBD2; cdr3_aa: CASSQVRGVADTQYF; cdr3_nt: TGTGCCAGCAGCCAAGTTCGGGGGGTCGCAGATACGCAGTATTTT
v_call: TRBV2; clone_size: .; j_call: TRBJ1-2; d_call: TRBD1; cdr3_aa: CASHGTGFPQYGYTF; cdr3_nt: TGTGCCAGCCACGGGACAGGCTTCCCGCAATATGGCTACACCTTC
v_call: TRBV24-1; clone_size: .; j_call: TRBJ1-1; d_call: .; cdr3_aa: CATSDSGGEAFF; cdr3_nt: TGTGCCACCAGTGATTCCGGGGGTGAAGCTTTCTTT
v_call: TRBV5-1; clone_size: once; j_call: TRBJ2-1; d_call: TRBD1; cdr3_aa: CASSLERQGAGEQFF; cdr3_nt: TGCGCCAGCAGCTTGGAGAGACAGGGGGCAGGTGAGCAGTTCTTC
v_call: TRBV7-9; clone_size: few; j_call: TRBJ1-5; d_call: .; cdr3_aa: CASSLESQPQHF; cdr3_nt: TGTGCCAGCAGCTTAGAATCACAGCCCCAGCATTTT
v_call: TRBV4-1; clone_size: once; j_call: TRBJ1-6; d_call: .; cdr3_aa: CASSQEISGGLSPLHF; cdr3_nt: TGCGCCAGCAGCCAAGAAATATCGGGAGGACTTTCACCCCTCCACTTT
v_call: TRBV18; clone_size: few; j_call: TRBJ2-1; d_call: TRBD1; cdr3_aa: CASRKGDSSYNEQFF; cdr3_nt: TGTGCCAGCCGTAAAGGGGACAGCTCCTACAATGAGCAGTTCTTC
v_call: TRBV4-3; clone_size: .; j_call: TRBJ2-2; d_call: TRBD2; cdr3_aa: CASSQGLRTSGKEGTNTGELFF; cdr3_nt: TGCGCCAGCAGCCAAGGTTTAAGGACTAGCGGGAAAGAGGGGACGAACACCGGGGAGCTGTTTTTT
v_call: TRBV11-2; clone_size: .; j_call: TRBJ2-7; d_call: .; cdr3_aa: CASSVDTPSSYEQYF; cdr3_nt: TGTGCCAGCAGCGTAGACACCCCGAGCTCCTACGAGCAGTACTTC
v_call: TRBV6-5; clone_size: .; j_call: TRBJ1-3; d_call: TRBD1; cdr3_aa: CASSPGQALNTIYF; cdr3_nt: TGTGCCAGCAGTCCCGGACAGGCCTTAAACACCATATATTTT
v_call: TRBV20-1; clone_size: .; j_call: TRBJ1-1; d_call: .; cdr3_aa: CSAARAEAFF; cdr3_nt: TGCAGTGCGGCGAGGGCTGAAGCTTTCTTT
v_call: TRBV5-1; clone_size: once; j_call: TRBJ1-1; d_call: .; cdr3_aa: CASSLEISNTEAFF; cdr3_nt: TGCGCCAGCAGCTTGGAAATAAGCAACACTGAAGCTTTCTTT
v_call: TRBV19; clone_size: .; j_call: TRBJ2-4; d_call: TRBD2; cdr3_aa: CASSDSAGGAKNIQYF; cdr3_nt: TGTGCCAGTAGTGACTCAGCGGGAGGAGCCAAAAACATTCAGTACTTC
v_call: TRBV25-1; clone_size: .; j_call: TRBJ1-6; d_call: .; cdr3_aa: CASREGSSYNSPLHF; cdr3_nt: TGTGCCAGCAGAGAGGGCAGCTCCTATAATTCACCCCTCCACTTT
v_call: TRBV25-1; clone_size: .; j_call: TRBJ1-4; d_call: TRBD1; cdr3_aa: CASSEYGTGPTHEKLFF; cdr3_nt: TGTGCCAGCAGTGAATATGGGACAGGGCCAACTCATGAAAAACTGTTTTTT
v_call: TRBV3-1/TRBV3-2; clone_size: .; j_call: TRBJ1-2; d_call: .; cdr3_aa: CASSPPGSGHTF; cdr3_nt: TGTGCCAGCAGCCCCCCGGGGAGCGGCCACACCTTC
v_call: TRBV19; clone_size: .; j_call: TRBJ2-1; d_call: TRBD2; cdr3_aa: CASSGRGTSGYNEQFF; cdr3_nt: TGTGCCAGTAGTGGGAGGGGGACTAGCGGGTACAATGAGCAGTTCTTC
v_call: TRBV5-1; clone_size: .; j_call: TRBJ2-5; d_call: .; cdr3_aa: CASSRKTREEETQYF; cdr3_nt: TGCGCCAGCAGCCGAAAGACTAGGGAGGAGGAGACCCAATACTTC
v_call: TRBV3-1/TRBV3-2; clone_size: .; j_call: TRBJ1-4; d_call: .; cdr3_aa: CASRKQGRNEKLFF; cdr3_nt: TGTGCCAGCAGAAAACAGGGTAGGAATGAAAAACTGTTTTTT
v_call: TRBV5-5; clone_size: few; j_call: TRBJ2-5; d_call: TRBD2; cdr3_aa: CASLPTGGAGETQYF; cdr3_nt: TGTGCCAGCCTCCCCACGGGGGGGGCGGGGGAGACCCAGTACTTC
v_call: TRBV5-1; clone_size: .; j_call: TRBJ1-3; d_call: TRBD1; cdr3_aa: CASSFGGGQGILNTIYF; cdr3_nt: TGCGCCAGCAGCTTCGGCGGGGGACAGGGTATTTTAAACACCATATATTTT
v_call: TRBV30; clone_size: .; j_call: TRBJ2-1; d_call: TRBD1; cdr3_aa: CALRGTGGYGEQFF; cdr3_nt: TGTGCTCTCCGGGGGACAGGAGGGTACGGTGAGCAGTTCTTC
v_call: TRBV11-3; clone_size: .; j_call: TRBJ2-1; d_call: .; cdr3_aa: CASSRRVDEQFF; cdr3_nt: TGTGCCAGCAGCCGCAGGGTGGATGAGCAGTTCTTC
v_call: TRBV2; clone_size: .; j_call: TRBJ1-1; d_call: TRBD1; cdr3_aa: CASSGNLGTVLNTEAFF; cdr3_nt: TGTGCCAGCAGTGGCAATTTAGGGACAGTTTTGAACACTGAAGCTTTCTTT
v_call: TRBV27; clone_size: .; j_call: TRBJ2-1; d_call: TRBD1; cdr3_aa: CASRSPQTGGPYNEQFF; cdr3_nt: TGTGCCAGCAGGTCCCCGCAGACAGGGGGCCCTTACAATGAGCAGTTCTTC
v_call: TRBV19; clone_size: once; j_call: TRBJ2-7; d_call: .; cdr3_aa: CASSEGNRKYEQYF; cdr3_nt: TGTGCCAGTAGTGAGGGAAACCGAAAGTACGAGCAGTACTTC
v_call: TRBV2; clone_size: .; j_call: TRBJ2-7; d_call: .; cdr3_aa: CASSERPVSYEQYF; cdr3_nt: TGTGCCAGCAGTGAACGTCCAGTCTCCTACGAGCAGTACTTC
v_call: TRBV11-2; clone_size: .; j_call: TRBJ2-3; d_call: .; cdr3_aa: CASSRQWGSTDTQYF; cdr3_nt: TGTGCCAGCAGCCGACAGTGGGGTAGCACAGATACGCAGTATTTT
v_call: TRBV10-3; clone_size: .; j_call: TRBJ2-2; d_call: TRBD2; cdr3_aa: CAISEAGGAAGELFF; cdr3_nt: TGTGCCATCAGTGAGGCCGGGGGGGCCGCCGGGGAGCTGTTTTTT
v_call: TRBV5-6; clone_size: .; j_call: TRBJ1-1; d_call: TRBD1; cdr3_aa: CASSFYRGPVMNTEAFF; cdr3_nt: TGTGCCAGCAGCTTTTACAGGGGGCCCGTGATGAACACTGAAGCTTTCTTT
v_call: TRBV2; clone_size: .; j_call: TRBJ1-2; d_call: TRBD1; cdr3_aa: CANLGWTGSNYGYTF; cdr3_nt: TGTGCCAACCTCGGCTGGACAGGATCTAACTATGGCTACACCTTC
v_call: TRBV5-1; clone_size: .; j_call: TRBJ2-7; d_call: TRBD2; cdr3_aa: CASSPVGTSGSYEQYF; cdr3_nt: TGCGCCAGCAGCCCAGTTGGGACTAGCGGCTCCTACGAGCAGTACTTC
v_call: TRBV4-2; clone_size: .; j_call: TRBJ1-1; d_call: TRBD1; cdr3_aa: CASSLSGTGYTEAFF; cdr3_nt: TGTGCCAGCAGCCTTTCCGGGACAGGGTACACTGAAGCTTTCTTT
v_call: TRBV3-1/TRBV3-2; clone_size: .; j_call: TRBJ2-7; d_call: .; cdr3_aa: CASSQTVAYEQYF; cdr3_nt: TGTGCCAGCAGCCAAACTGTCGCCTACGAGCAGTACTTC
v_call: TRBV5-1; clone_size: .; j_call: TRBJ2-4; d_call: TRBD1; cdr3_aa: CASSPDRGPGSGAKNIQYF; cdr3_nt: TGCGCCAGCAGCCCCGACAGGGGGCCGGGATCAGGGGCCAAAAACATTCAGTACTTC
v_call: TRBV6-4; clone_size: .; j_call: TRBJ2-5; d_call: .; cdr3_aa: CASSDSPGAKETQYF; cdr3_nt: TGTGCCAGCAGTGACTCCCCGGGAGCGAAAGAGACCCAGTACTTC
v_call: TRBV7-7; clone_size: .; j_call: TRBJ2-5; d_call: TRBD1; cdr3_aa: CASSFLTGGGETQYF; cdr3_nt: TGTGCCAGCAGCTTCCTGACAGGGGGAGGGGAGACCCAGTACTTC
v_call: TRBV4-2; clone_size: .; j_call: TRBJ1-2; d_call: TRBD1; cdr3_aa: CASSQDEQGSENGYTF; cdr3_nt: TGTGCCAGCAGCCAGGATGAACAGGGGTCGGAAAATGGCTACACCTTC
v_call: TRBV5-1; clone_size: .; j_call: TRBJ2-2; d_call: TRBD2; cdr3_aa: CASSPGGTSAPGELFF; cdr3_nt: TGCGCCAGCAGCCCCGGCGGGACTAGCGCCCCCGGGGAGCTGTTTTTT
v_call: TRBV5-3; clone_size: .; j_call: TRBJ1-5; d_call: TRBD1; cdr3_aa: CARSLARQGAQPQHF; cdr3_nt: TGTGCCAGAAGCTTGGCCCGACAGGGGGCCCAGCCCCAGCATTTT